These 29 T cell receptor beta chains came from one sample sequenced in a study of blood T cell repertoires in COVID-19. Using immunoSEQ multiplex PCR, the repertoire was profiled, and TCRdb retains in-frame clones only, with some absent. The sample yields 250,000 to 300,000 clones, 85% to 90% seen once. The sequenced material came from peripheral blood. These receptors came from a woman younger than 45 with COVID-19, enrolled during active disease.

The chain employs TRBV6-1 and TRBJ1-5, with a tentative D call TRBD1 (5 bases). The ends were cut back, 2 bases at V and 7 bases at J, with 15 bases in the middle. Looked up from germline, CDR1 is MNHNS and CDR2 is SASEGT. This CDR3 has 15 residues. The CDR3 sequence: CASSEKGRALQPQHF. The CDR3 DNA reads as TGTGCCAGCAGTGAAAAAGGCAGGGCGTTACAGCCCCAGCATTTT.

This chain links TRBV14 with TRBJ1-3; D is unclear. In germline, CDR1 is SGHDN, CDR2 FVKESK. The V end lost 1 base, the J end lost 9 bases, and 19 bases lay between the germline ends. This CDR3 contains 16 residues. The CDR3: CASSQVPQDPMGTIYF. The CDR3, as DNA: TGTGCCAGCAGCCAAGTTCCTCAGGATCCTATGGGCACCATATATTTT.

This chain joins TRBV6-5 and TRBJ2-1; D is perhaps TRBD2 (7 bases). The CDR3 is 14 residues long. Germline values: CDR1 MNHEY, CDR2 SVGAGI. Deletions cut 6 bases from V and 8 bases from J, with 17 bases between. The CDR3 coding sequence is TGTGCCAGCAGCCATTGGGGGGGCCGGGATGAGCAGTTCTTC. Protein: CASSHWGGRDEQFF.

V gene TRBV5-1 combines with J gene TRBJ2-1; D remains ambiguous. V lost 1 base and J 0 bases, leaving 8 bases between the germline ends. The CDR3 length is 15 residues. Germline CDR1 reads SGHRS; CDR2 reads YFSETQ. The CDR3 bases are TGCGCCAGCAGCTTGTCGAGTACCTCCTACAATGAGCAGTTCTTC. It yields the protein CASSLSSTSYNEQFF.

The chain joins TRBV27 to TRBJ1-4; TRBD1 is a possible D gene (5 bases). This CDR3 has 16 residues. CDR1 and CDR2 (germline): MNHEY, SMNVEV (reference sequence). V dropped 5 bases and J dropped 0 bases, with 13 bases sitting between them. The CDR3 sequence is CASSPDGGTTNEKLFF. The CDR3 DNA follows: TGTGCCAGCAGTCCGGACGGGGGGACAACTAATGAAAAACTGTTTTTT.

The rearrangement joins TRBV5-1 to TRBJ1-2, with a possible D match to TRBD1 (5 bases). Germline lookup yields CDR1 SGHRS and CDR2 YFSETQ. The CDR3 totals 12 residues. The V gene lost 0 bases and the J gene lost 13 bases, with 13 bases spanning the gap. The CDR3 here is CASSLDPGLLTF. Here the CDR3 DNA reads TGCGCCAGCAGCTTGGATCCAGGGTTACTCACCTTC.

To note about this clone: This same CDR3 is encoded by further DNA sequences in the sample. The chain recombines TRBV11-2 with TRBJ2-7, with a possible D match to TRBD1 (6 bases). CDR1 and CDR2 (germline): SGHAT, FQNNGV. V lost 1 base to trimming and J lost 1 base, with 8 bases between them. The CDR3 contains 14 residues. CDR3 loop: CASSLAGQSYEQYF. CDR3 nucleotides: TGTGCCAGCAGCTTAGCGGGACAATCCTACGAGCAGTACTTC.

The J gene is TRBJ1-2, the V gene TRBV29-1; D perhaps matches TRBD1 (5 bases). V lost 0 bases and J 2 bases, leaving 7 bases between the germline ends. CDR1 is SQVTM and CDR2 is ANQGSEA in the germline V gene. CDR3 length: 13 residues. CDR3 in amino acids: CSVEEEGNYGYTF. Here the CDR3 DNA reads TGCAGCGTTGAAGAGGAGGGGAACTATGGCTACACCTTC.

The chain employs TRBV27 and TRBJ2-6; the D is unclear. Germline V gene data show CDR1 as MNHEY and CDR2 as SMNVEV (reference sequence). The CDR3 has 13 residues. Trimming pared 8 bases from V and 0 bases from J, leaving 5 bases between. The CDR3, as DNA: TGTGCCAGCTCCTACTCTGGGGCCAACGTCCTGACTTTC. Translated, it gives CASSYSGANVLTF.

The chain recombines TRBV30 with TRBJ1-1, with D unclear. Trimming removed 3 bases at V and 5 bases at J, with 16 bases between. The CDR3 contains 14 residues. The germline V gene has CDR1 GTSNPN and CDR2 SVGIG (reference sequence). The CDR3 DNA reads TGTGCCTGGAGCGCCCCCCTGGCGGGGACTGAAGCTTTCTTT. Protein sequence: CAWSAPLAGTEAFF.

The rearrangement links TRBV7-9 to TRBJ1-2; D is perhaps TRBD1 (5 bases). The CDR3 runs to 16 residues. The germline gives CDR1 SEHNR, CDR2 FQNEAQ (reference sequence). V lost 1 base and J 8 bases, leaving 20 bases between the germline ends. The CDR3 here is CASSLGPPRGSGGYTF. CDR3 nucleotides: TGTGCCAGCAGCTTAGGACCTCCTCGGGGGTCTGGGGGCTACACCTTC.

The genes are TRBV7-9 and TRBJ2-3; 12 bases map to TRBD2. The junction had 4 bases not matched to a gene; V was cut back by 5 bases and J by 4 bases. The CDR3 is 15 residues long. The germline CDR1 and CDR2 sequences are SEHNR and FQNEAQ (reference sequence). The chain's CDR3 is CASSPTSGGPDTQYF. In nucleotides, the CDR3 is TGTGCCAGCAGCCCGACTAGCGGGGGCCCAGATACGCAGTATTTT.

The rearrangement uses TRBV4-1 and TRBJ2-7; 9 bases are shared with TRBD2. This CDR3 is 13 amino acids long. Germline trimming cut 5 bases from V and 6 bases from J; bases unmatched to any gene: 5. CDR1 MGHRA and CDR2 YSYEKL come from the germline V gene. CDR3 bases: TGCGCCAGCAGCGTGCGGGGGGGGCGCGAGCAGTACTTC. This encodes CASSVRGGREQYF.

This chain joins TRBV7-2 and TRBJ2-3, with D perhaps TRBD2 (6 bases). Trimming removed 1 base from V and 3 bases from J, with 11 bases in between. CDR3 length: 15 residues. CDR1 SGHTA and CDR2 FQGNSA come from the germline V gene. CDR3 DNA: TGTGCCAGCAGCTTAGGCAGGGCGGGGACAGATACGCAGTATTTT. It translates to CASSLGRAGTDTQYF.

V is TRBV29-1 and J is TRBJ1-2; TRBD1 aligns across 8 bases. V gave up 7 bases and J gave up 7 bases; unmatched junction bases: 5. Germline V gene sequence: CDR1 SQVTM, CDR2 ANQGSEA. The CDR3 sequence is 11 residues long. The CDR3 region has the DNA TGCAGCGCCACTACAGGGGGTGGCTACACCTTC. This translates into CSATTGGGYTF.

CDR3 DNA: TGTGCCAGCAGTGAACCTTACAAAGGGGGTTTGTCGGACACTGAAGCTTTCTTT. As protein: CASSEPYKGGLSDTEAFF. The V gene is TRBV6-1, the J gene TRBJ1-1; D possibly corresponds to TRBD1 (6 bases). The CDR3 is 18 amino acids. Trimming took 2 bases from V and 3 from J, leaving 22 bases between them. The germline V gene encodes CDR1 MNHNS and CDR2 SASEGT.

The chain employs TRBV10-3 and TRBJ2-2; 12 bases map to TRBD2. Germline CDR1 is ENHRY and CDR2 is SYGVKD. The V gene end was trimmed by 2 bases and the J gene end by 6 bases; junction bases not matched to a gene: 4. The CDR3 is 16 amino acids. CDR3 amino acids: CAISEPASGGAGELFF. In nucleotides, the CDR3 is TGTGCCATCAGTGAGCCGGCTAGCGGGGGGGCCGGGGAGCTGTTTTTT.

This chain joins TRBV27 and TRBJ1-6; D is perhaps TRBD1 (6 bases). V lost 8 bases and J 9 bases, leaving 20 bases between the germline ends. The CDR3 runs 15 residues. The V gene's germline CDR1 is MNHEY and CDR2 SMNVEV (reference sequence). This CDR3 is CASHFGGGARSPLHF. The DNA for the CDR3 is TGTGCCAGCCACTTCGGTGGGGGGGCCCGTTCACCCCTCCACTTT.

This clone was observed a single time. V and J are TRBV28 and TRBJ1-3; D is perhaps TRBD1 (5 bases). The CDR3 has 18 amino acids. The V end lost 7 bases, the J end lost 0 bases, and 22 bases lay between the germline ends. Looked up from germline, CDR1 is MDHEN and CDR2 is SYDVKM. The CDR3 DNA reads as TGTGCCAGCACCCACCTTTGGGCGGGGAGGGGCTCTGGAAACACCATATATTTT. Translation gives CASTHLWAGRGSGNTIYF.

V is TRBV3-1 (or the pseudogene TRBV3-2) and J is TRBJ2-3; 11 bases fit TRBD2. The V and J ends lost 0 bases and 0 bases, in that order; junction bases with no gene match: 8. Germline V gene sequence: CDR1 LGHDT, CDR2 YNNKEL (reference sequence). This CDR3 is built from 19 residues. The CDR3 DNA is TGTGCCAGCAGCCAAGAAGCCGCCCTAGCGGGGGGAAGCACAGATACGCAGTATTTT. This encodes CASSQEAALAGGSTDTQYF.

This clone was counted only a few times. V gene TRBV5-1 combines with J gene TRBJ1-4, with 10 positions matching TRBD1. The V gene's germline CDR1 is SGHRS and CDR2 YFSETQ. The CDR3 spans 12 residues. V gave up 2 bases and J gave up 12 bases; unmatched junction bases: 1. The CDR3 DNA reads TGCGCCAGCAGCTTAGGACAGGGGGAACTGTTTTTT. This gives the protein CASSLGQGELFF.

The chain has TRBV5-1 and TRBJ1-2; D is undetermined. Trimming removed 4 bases from V and 11 bases from J, with 15 bases in between. The CDR3 runs to 12 residues. Germline CDR1 is SGHRS and CDR2 is YFSETQ. The CDR3 region has the DNA TGCGCCAGCAGCCAGGACTCCGAAAGGTACACCTTC. Translation: CASSQDSERYTF.

The rearrangement joins TRBV19 to TRBJ1-5; TRBD1 aligns across 7 bases. CDR1 and CDR2 (germline): LNHDA, SQIVND (reference sequence). The junction had 13 bases not matched to a gene; V was cut back by 7 bases and J by 7 bases. The CDR3 totals 15 residues. The CDR3 sequence: CASMRVAGGKQPQHF. The CDR3 DNA follows: TGTGCCAGTATGCGCGTTGCAGGGGGTAAACAGCCCCAGCATTTT.

J is TRBJ2-4 and V is TRBV28; 7 bases map to TRBD2. V lost 6 bases to trimming and J lost 7 bases; unmatched junction nucleotides: 6. Germline lookup yields CDR1 MDHEN and CDR2 SYDVKM. This CDR3 has 13 residues. In nucleotides, the CDR3 is TGTGCCAGCAGCCTTGGGGGGGGGAACATTCAGTACTTC. This codes for CASSLGGGNIQYF. Variable domain in full (rest from reference TRBV28 and TRBJ2-4): DVKVTQSSRYLVKRTGEKVFLECVQDMDHENMFWYRQDPGLGLRLIYFSYDVKMKEKGDIPEGYSVSREKKERFSLILESASTNQTSMYLCASSLGGGNIQYFGAGTRLSVL.

The chain uses TRBV30 and TRBJ1-2, with D possibly TRBD1 on 5 matching bases. V was clipped by 5 bases and J by 3 bases, with 10 bases between them. Looked up from germline, CDR1 is GTSNPN and CDR2 is SVGIG (reference sequence). This CDR3 region has 12 residues. DNA for the CDR3: TGTGCCTGGGGCCGGGGGTACTATGGCTACACCTTC. It codes for CAWGRGYYGYTF.

V usage is TRBV2 and J usage is TRBJ2-3, with 8 bases matching TRBD2. Germline V gives CDR1 SNHLY, CDR2 FYNNEI. The V and J ends lost 7 bases and 0 bases, in that order; junction bases with no gene match: 6. The CDR3 contains 15 residues. CDR3 bases: TGTGCCAGCACCCCGGGGGGGGCGAGCACAGATACGCAGTATTTT. Its translation is CASTPGGASTDTQYF.

The table lists this clone with a count of one. In DNA, the CDR3 is TGTGCCAGCACGACAGTCCGTAGCTCTGGAAACACCATATATTTT. It encodes CASTTVRSSGNTIYF. The chain couples TRBV6-5 to TRBJ1-3, with D possibly matching TRBD1 (5 bases). The V end was cut by 7 bases, the J end by 0 bases, with 13 bases between. The CDR3 runs to 15 residues. Germline loops: CDR1 MNHEY, CDR2 SVGAGI.

The CDR3 reads CAISDRGRVSYEQYF. The CDR3, as DNA: TGTGCCATCAGTGACAGGGGAAGGGTCTCCTACGAGCAGTACTTC. The V and J genes are TRBV10-3 and TRBJ2-7, with D tentatively TRBD1 (6 bases). V gave up 3 bases and J gave up 0 bases, with 12 bases separating them. CDR3 length: 15 amino acids. CDR1 ENHRY and CDR2 SYGVKD come from the germline V gene.

This chain uses TRBV6-1 with TRBJ1-1; D uncertain. The CDR3 is made up of 14 amino acids. Germline CDR1 and CDR2: MNHNS and SASEGT. Trimming removed 3 bases at V and 2 bases at J, with 10 bases between. CDR3 amino acids: CASSEEGGNTEAFF. CDR3 in DNA: TGTGCCAGCAGTGAGGAGGGAGGTAACACTGAAGCTTTCTTT.